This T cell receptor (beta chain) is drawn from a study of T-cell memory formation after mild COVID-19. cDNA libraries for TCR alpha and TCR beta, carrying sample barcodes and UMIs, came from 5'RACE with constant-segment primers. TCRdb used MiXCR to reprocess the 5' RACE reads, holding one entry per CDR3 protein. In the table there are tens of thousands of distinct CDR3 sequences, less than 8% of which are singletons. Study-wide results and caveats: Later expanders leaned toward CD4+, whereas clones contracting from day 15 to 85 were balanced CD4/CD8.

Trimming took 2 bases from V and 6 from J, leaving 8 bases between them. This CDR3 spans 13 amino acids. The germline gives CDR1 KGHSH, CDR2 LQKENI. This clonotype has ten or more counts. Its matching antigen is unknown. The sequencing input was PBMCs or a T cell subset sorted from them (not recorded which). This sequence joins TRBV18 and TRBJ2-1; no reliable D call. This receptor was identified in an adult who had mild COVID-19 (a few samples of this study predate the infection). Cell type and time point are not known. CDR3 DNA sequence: TGTGCCAGCTCACCAGGGTGGACCAATGAGCAGTTCTTC. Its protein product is CASSPGWTNEQFF.